This T cell receptor beta chain was recorded in a study of shared clonotypes between healthy human individuals (dated by TCRdb to 2020 to 2021). In terms of the full investigation: A couple of women and a few men aged 18 to 49 years were included in the cohort. To estimate repertoire size and how much clonotypes are shared between individuals, the study performed deep sequencing of blood TCR repertoires from roughly five healthy adults. To increase sequencing depth and limit assay-specific biases, different laboratories used diverse techniques to prepare libraries and sequence TCR repertoires. Leukapheresis yielded between about 0.8 and 9.5 billion PBMCs per donor. What the study reported, not specific to this receptor: Because the study included only a small number of donors, the genetic and exposure-history diversity represented was limited. Pairwise subsampling indicated that sequencing depth was expected to affect the degree of clonotype sharing among donors. Sampling was limited to blood, and TCR repertoires in tissue likely differ from TCR repertoires in blood.

Using the deep immunoSEQ assay, TCR CDR3 regions were amplified from genomic DNA by multiplex PCR. For each cell subset, the extracted genomic DNA was distributed evenly across all wells of several immunoSEQ 96-well plates, and each plate served as one replicate. Each replicate PCR for unsorted PBMC received about 310 ng genomic DNA, equal to 30,000 to 35,000 T cell genomes. Unsorted PBMC genomic DNA was sequenced across ten immunoSEQ deep assay plates. Purified libraries were measured with a Qubit 3.0 fluorometer, size-checked on a Bioanalyzer 2100, and measured again with the KAPA Library Quantification kit. Every immunoSEQ 96-well plate was sequenced on a dedicated single-read 150-cycle Illumina NextSeq 550 flow cell. Under the source paper's analysis protocol: The immunoSEQ output contained only junctional sequences without quality scores, so filtering could not match that applied to full-length reads. Sequences were annotated with PyIR, a Python wrapper for IgBLAST v1.9, using IMGT germline references to assign V/J genes and CDR3. Reads with weak V/J assignments (E-value above 1e-6), missing CDR3, stop codons, out-of-frame junctions, or ambiguous translated residues were removed. V3J clonotypes were defined as sequences sharing an identical inferred V gene, J gene, and CDR3 amino acid sequence. Percentage overlap between repertoires was computed as shared unique clonotypes divided by the size of the smaller repertoire. Three approaches were used to assess repertoire richness: RTK rarefaction, the Chao1 estimator, and Recon v2.1 estimates of unobserved clonotypes. TCRdb took this table from immuneACCESS and kept in-frame rearrangements with V and J called. Such tables lack part of the clones; where checked against another copy, unresolved V genes explain under half of the gap, and the rest is unexplained. D and trimming were read from the DNA, whereas the V and J calls and clone size are those reported in that table. Within this sample are about 450,000 clones, with 79% of them counted one time only. Roughly 13% of the sample is held by the ten biggest clonotypes.

Healthy HIV-negative adults with no recently reported acute infections or vaccinations were included as donors. All donors were Caucasian adults living in Nashville, Tennessee, USA. In the unsorted samples, approximately 82 million PBMCs were counted, and genomic DNA was extracted using the QIAamp DNA Blood Mini kit. Blood was obtained by leukapheresis, after which PBMCs were separated by Ficoll-Histopaque density gradient centrifugation and cryopreserved in liquid nitrogen vapor phase. A remark on this clone: Its antigen is not yet known. No quality values exist for individual bases; no much larger clone is one base distant.

V is cut by 5 bases and J by 3 bases, and the space between the germline ends is 17 bases. The germline V gene (reference sequence) yields GTSNPN for CDR1 and SVGIG for CDR2. The CDR3 contains 14 residues, cysteine and phenylalanine counted. Left in the record is the CDR3 DNA by itself, 42 bases read in frame from the first base. This clonotype was sampled from a woman in her 40s in good health. Some clones in this sample may be carry-over from other donors' samples. The sequenced material came from PBMCs. In this chain, TRBV30 is recombined with TRBJ2-7, and the D gene may be TRBD1, 6 bases matching. The DNA is as follows: TGTGCCTGGGCGCCGGGGCAGGGGTACTACGAGCAGTACTTC. This codes for CAWAPGQGYYEQYF.